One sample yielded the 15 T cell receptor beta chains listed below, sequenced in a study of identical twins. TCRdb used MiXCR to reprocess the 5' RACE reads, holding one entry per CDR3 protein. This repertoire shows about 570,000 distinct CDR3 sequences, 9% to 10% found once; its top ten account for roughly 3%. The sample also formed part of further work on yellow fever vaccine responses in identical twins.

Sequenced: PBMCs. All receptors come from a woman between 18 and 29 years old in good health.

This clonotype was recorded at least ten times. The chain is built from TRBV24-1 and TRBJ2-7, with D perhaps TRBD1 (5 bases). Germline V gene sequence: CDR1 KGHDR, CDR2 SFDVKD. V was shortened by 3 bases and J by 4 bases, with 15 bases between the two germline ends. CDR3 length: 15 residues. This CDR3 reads CATSDRKGNLYEQYF. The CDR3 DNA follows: TGTGCCACCAGTGATCGCAAGGGGAACCTTTACGAGCAGTACTTC.

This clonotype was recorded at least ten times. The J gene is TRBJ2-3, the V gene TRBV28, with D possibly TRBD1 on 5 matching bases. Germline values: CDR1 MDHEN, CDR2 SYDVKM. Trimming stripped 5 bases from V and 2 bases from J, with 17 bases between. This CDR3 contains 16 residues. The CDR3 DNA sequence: TGTGCCAGCAGTCGTGCCAGGGATGGATCCACAGATACGCAGTATTTT. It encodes CASSRARDGSTDTQYF.

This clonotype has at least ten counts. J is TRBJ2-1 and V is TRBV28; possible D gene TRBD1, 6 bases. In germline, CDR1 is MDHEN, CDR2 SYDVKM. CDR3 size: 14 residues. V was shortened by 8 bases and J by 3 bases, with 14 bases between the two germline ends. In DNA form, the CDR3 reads TGTGCCAGCGGACTCGGACAGTTCTACAATGAGCAGTTCTTC. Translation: CASGLGQFYNEQFF.

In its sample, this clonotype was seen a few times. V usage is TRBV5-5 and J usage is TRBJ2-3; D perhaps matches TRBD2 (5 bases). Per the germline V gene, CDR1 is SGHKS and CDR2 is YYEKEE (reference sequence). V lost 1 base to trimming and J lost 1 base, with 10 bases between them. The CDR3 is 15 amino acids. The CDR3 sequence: CASSLWERGTDTQYF. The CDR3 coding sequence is TGTGCCAGCAGCTTGTGGGAGCGTGGCACAGATACGCAGTATTTT.

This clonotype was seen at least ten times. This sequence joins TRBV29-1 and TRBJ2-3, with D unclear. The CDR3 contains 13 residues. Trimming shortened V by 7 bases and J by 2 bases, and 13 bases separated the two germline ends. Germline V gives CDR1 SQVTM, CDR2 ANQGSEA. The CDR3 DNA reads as TGCAGCGCCCACCCGGAGAACACAGATACGCAGTATTTT. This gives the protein CSAHPENTDTQYF.

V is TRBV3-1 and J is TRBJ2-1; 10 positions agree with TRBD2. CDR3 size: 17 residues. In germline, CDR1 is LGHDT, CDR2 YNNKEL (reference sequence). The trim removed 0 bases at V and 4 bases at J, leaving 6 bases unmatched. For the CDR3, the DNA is TGTGCCAGCAGCCAAGATCTCCTAGCGGGGGAGTACAATGAGCAGTTCTTC. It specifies CASSQDLLAGEYNEQFF.

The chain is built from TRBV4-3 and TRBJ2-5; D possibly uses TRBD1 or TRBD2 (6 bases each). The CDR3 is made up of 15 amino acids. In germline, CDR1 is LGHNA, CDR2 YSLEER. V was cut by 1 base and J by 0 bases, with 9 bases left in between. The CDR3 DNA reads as TGCGCCAGCAGCCAAGCGGGGGCTGACCAAGAGACCCAGTACTTC. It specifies CASSQAGADQETQYF.

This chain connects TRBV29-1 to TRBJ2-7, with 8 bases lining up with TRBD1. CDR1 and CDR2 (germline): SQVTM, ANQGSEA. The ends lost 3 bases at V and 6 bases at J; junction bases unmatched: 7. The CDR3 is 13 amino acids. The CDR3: CSVDWQGAGEQYF. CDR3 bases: TGCAGCGTTGACTGGCAGGGGGCGGGCGAGCAGTACTTC.

The CDR3, as DNA: TGTGCCAGCAGCCAAGTCTCTGCGGCAGGGGGAGTCTACGAGCAGTACTTC. Translating it yields CASSQVSAAGGVYEQYF. This chain joins TRBV4-2 and TRBJ2-7; TRBD1 matches 7 bases. CDR1 is LGHNA, CDR2 YNFKEQ, per germline. The CDR3 sequence is 17 residues long. The junction had 12 bases not matched to a gene; V was cut back by 1 base and J by 3 bases.

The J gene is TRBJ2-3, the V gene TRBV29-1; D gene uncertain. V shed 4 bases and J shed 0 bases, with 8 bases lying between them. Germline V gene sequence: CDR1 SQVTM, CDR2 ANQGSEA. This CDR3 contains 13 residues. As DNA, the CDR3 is TGCAGCGTTGGACGAACTAGCACAGATACGCAGTATTTT. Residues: CSVGRTSTDTQYF.

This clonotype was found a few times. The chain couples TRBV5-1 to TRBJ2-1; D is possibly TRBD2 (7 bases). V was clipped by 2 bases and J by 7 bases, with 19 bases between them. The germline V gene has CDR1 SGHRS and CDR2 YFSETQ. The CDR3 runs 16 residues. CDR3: CASSFRGAGTNNEQFF. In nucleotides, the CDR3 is TGCGCCAGCAGCTTTCGGGGGGCGGGCACGAATAATGAGCAGTTCTTC.

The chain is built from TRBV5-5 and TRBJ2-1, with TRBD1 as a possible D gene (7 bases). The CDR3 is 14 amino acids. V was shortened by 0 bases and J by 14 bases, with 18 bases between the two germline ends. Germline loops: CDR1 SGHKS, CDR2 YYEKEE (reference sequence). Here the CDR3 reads CASSLAAGGIVEFF. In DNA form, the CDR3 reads TGTGCCAGCAGCTTGGCCGCAGGGGGGATTGTGGAGTTCTTC.

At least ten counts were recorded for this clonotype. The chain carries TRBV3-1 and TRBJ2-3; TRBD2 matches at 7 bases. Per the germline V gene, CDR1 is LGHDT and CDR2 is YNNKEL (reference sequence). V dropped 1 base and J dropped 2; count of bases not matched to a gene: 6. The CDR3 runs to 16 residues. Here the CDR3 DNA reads TGTGCCAGCAGCCAAGTTCGCGGGAGACCCACAGATACGCAGTATTTT. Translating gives CASSQVRGRPTDTQYF.

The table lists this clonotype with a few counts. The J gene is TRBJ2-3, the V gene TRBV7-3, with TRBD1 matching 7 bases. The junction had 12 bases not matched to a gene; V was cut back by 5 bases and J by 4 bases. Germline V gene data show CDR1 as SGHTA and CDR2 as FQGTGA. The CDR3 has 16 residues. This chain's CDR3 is CASSLFPGTGADTQYF. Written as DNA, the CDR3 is TGTGCCAGCAGCCTATTCCCGGGAACAGGGGCAGATACGCAGTATTTT.

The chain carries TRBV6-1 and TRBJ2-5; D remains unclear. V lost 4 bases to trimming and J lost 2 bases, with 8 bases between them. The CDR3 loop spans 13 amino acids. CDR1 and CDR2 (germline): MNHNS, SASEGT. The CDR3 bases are TGTGCCAGCAGTGCGGCAGAGCAAGAGACCCAGTACTTC. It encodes CASSAAEQETQYF.